This T cell receptor (beta chain) was sequenced in a study of T cells after yellow fever vaccination. Whole-study results and caveats: Faster peaking, at day 5 versus 15, marked a secondary response that was weaker. Post-booster repertoires contained most primary-vaccination clones again (around 96% CD4, about 90% CD8). Repertoires obtained by FACS sorting could include abundant clonotypes that entered as contaminants from the bulk population.

A remark on this clonotype: What it binds is not known.

TCR cDNA was made by 5'RACE template switching, adding a universal primer site and UMIs. MiXCR, applied by TCRdb to the 5' RACE reads, yields one record per CDR3 protein. The profile shows under 400,000 distinct CDR3 sequences, 9.5% to 13% of them singletons. The material was PBMCs, obtained on the day of the first yellow fever vaccination. The receptor was derived from a man aged 18 to 29 who received the YFV17D yellow fever vaccine.

CDR3 DNA: TGTGCCAGCAGTGGAGATAATTCACCCCTCCACTTT. It translates to CASSGDNSPLHF. The rearrangement uses TRBV6-6 and TRBJ1-6; no clear D. CDR3 length: 12 residues. CDR1 MNHNY and CDR2 SVGAGI come from the germline V gene (reference sequence). V lost 5 bases, J lost 5 bases, and 4 bases lay in between.